The 25 T cell receptor beta chains below all came from one sample that was sequenced in a study of shared clonotypes between healthy human individuals. Some clones are missing from TCRdb's copy, which holds only in-frame ones; the method was immunoSEQ multiplex PCR. The sample includes under 2.5 million clones, around 92% of them seen just once. Sequenced input: naive CD4+ T cells from PBMCs. As to subset: CD45RA+ positively selected. The source is a man aged 18 to 30 in good health. Some clones in this sample may be carry-over from other donors' samples.

The rearrangement joins TRBV6-5 to TRBJ2-7; the D gene is possibly TRBD1 (5 bases). The CDR3 is made up of 13 amino acids. V gave up 6 bases and J gave up 2 bases, with 11 bases separating them. Germline V gene sequence: CDR1 MNHEY, CDR2 SVGAGI. This CDR3 reads CASSQGFTYEQYF. DNA for the CDR3: TGTGCCAGCAGCCAGGGATTTACCTACGAGCAGTACTTC.

V is TRBV29-1 and J is TRBJ2-1; TRBD1 matches at 8 bases. Trimming at V came to 5 bases and at J to 7 bases, leaving 10 bases not matched to a gene. The CDR3 covers 14 residues. In germline, CDR1 is SQVTM, CDR2 ANQGSEA. CDR3 nucleotide sequence: TGCAGCGTTAGGGGCAGGGGGCGCATTAATGAGCAGTTCTTC. Amino acid sequence: CSVRGRGRINEQFF.

The J gene is TRBJ2-7, the V gene TRBV10-3, with 9 bases that match TRBD1. Germline V CDR1 and CDR2: ENHRY, SYGVKD. CDR3 size: 15 residues. With 6 bases clipped from V and 2 bases from J, the junction kept 8 bases outside the gene matches. CDR3 in amino acids: CAIRKGQGDAYEQYF. The DNA of the CDR3 is TGTGCCATCAGAAAGGGACAGGGTGATGCCTACGAGCAGTACTTC.

The V gene is TRBV7-2, the J gene TRBJ2-1, with 10 nucleotides matching TRBD2. CDR3 length: 18 residues. Germline values: CDR1 SGHTA, CDR2 FQGNSA. Trimming took 4 bases from V and 0 from J; bases not matched to a gene: 9. CDR3: CASSWGLARGLSYNEQFF. The CDR3 DNA reads as TGTGCCAGCAGCTGGGGACTAGCGCGGGGTCTCTCCTACAATGAGCAGTTCTTC.

The chain joins TRBV19 to TRBJ2-1, with D possibly matching TRBD2 (6 bases). The CDR3 length is 16 residues. CDR1 LNHDA and CDR2 SQIVND come from the germline V gene (reference sequence). Trimming left V 5 bases short and J 4 bases short, with 18 bases between. The CDR3 nucleotides read TGTGCCAGTAGTGCCGGGTTAGGCGGGGCGTACAATGAGCAGTTCTTC. Its translation is CASSAGLGGAYNEQFF.

The V and J genes are TRBV28 and TRBJ2-7, with D unresolved. The CDR3 length is 9 residues. The V end was cut by 6 bases, the J end by 10 bases, with 7 bases between. Per the germline V gene, CDR1 is MDHEN and CDR2 is SYDVKM. The CDR3 sequence is CASRPLQYF. CDR3 in DNA: TGTGCCAGCAGACCCCTTCAGTACTTC. The whole variable domain, filled in from reference TRBV28 and TRBJ2-7, reads DVKVTQSSRYLVKRTGEKVFLECVQDMDHENMFWYRQDPGLGLRLIYFSYDVKMKEKGDIPEGYSVSREKKERFSLILESASTNQTSMYLCASRPLQYFGPGTRLTVT.

This clone was picked up a small number of times. The V and J genes are TRBV28 and TRBJ1-2; D is undetermined. CDR1 is MDHEN and CDR2 is SYDVKM in the germline V gene. The V gene lost 4 bases and the J gene lost 5 bases, with 11 bases spanning the gap. The CDR3 is 13 residues long. In DNA form, the CDR3 reads TGTGCCAGCAGTTCTCAGTACGGGTATGGCTACACCTTC. As protein: CASSSQYGYGYTF.

The table lists this clone with a count of one. The J gene is TRBJ2-7, the V gene TRBV7-8, with unresolved D. Per germline, CDR1 SGHVS and CDR2 FQNEAQ. V lost 4 bases, J lost 0 bases, and 19 bases lay in between. The CDR3 consists of 17 residues. The CDR3 loop is CASSSSSWPRSSYEQYF. The CDR3 DNA reads as TGTGCCAGCAGCTCCAGTTCATGGCCACGATCCTCCTACGAGCAGTACTTC.

The CDR3 here is CASSPPGQGYEQYF. CDR3 nucleotides: TGTGCCAGCAGCCCACCGGGACAGGGATACGAGCAGTACTTC. The chain has TRBV7-9 and TRBJ2-5, with TRBD1 matching 9 bases. The last part of the DNA fits TRBJ2-7 better; the J call may be wrong. Germline loops: CDR1 SEHNR, CDR2 FQNEAQ (reference sequence). The CDR3 extends over 14 amino acids.

The table lists this clone with a count of one. The V gene is TRBV19, the J gene TRBJ2-6; D not certain. The germline V and J ends were trimmed by 5 bases and 0 bases, with 11 bases remaining between them. The CDR3 length is 16 residues. Germline lookup yields CDR1 LNHDA and CDR2 SQIVND (reference sequence). In nucleotides, the CDR3 is TGTGCCAGTAGTGCTCGATCACCCTCTGGGGCCAACGTCCTGACTTTC. As protein: CASSARSPSGANVLTF.

The chain recombines TRBV7-8 with TRBJ1-5; 7 bases line up with TRBD1. CDR1 SGHVS and CDR2 FQNEAQ come from the germline V gene. Trimming at V came to 5 bases and at J to 7 bases, leaving 17 bases not matched to a gene. The CDR3 is made up of 17 amino acids. CDR3 in DNA: TGTGCCAGCAGCCGAAGGGACAGCCTTTTAAGAGGGCAGCCCCAGCATTTT. Translated, it gives CASSRRDSLLRGQPQHF.

V usage is TRBV4-1 and J usage is TRBJ2-6; TRBD2 might be the D (5 bases). The CDR3 runs 21 residues. Deletions cut 1 base from V and 0 bases from J, with 22 bases between. Germline V gives CDR1 MGHRA, CDR2 YSYEKL. This chain's CDR3 is CASSQAIFGQTGISGANVLTF. Here the CDR3 DNA reads TGCGCCAGCAGCCAAGCTATATTCGGGCAGACGGGGATCTCTGGGGCCAACGTCCTGACTTTC.

The chain combines TRBV4-3 with TRBJ1-2; possible D gene TRBD1, 5 bases. The CDR3 totals 16 residues. Looked up from germline, CDR1 is LGHNA and CDR2 is YSLEER. V shed 4 bases and J shed 8 bases, with 23 bases lying between them. As DNA, the CDR3 is TGCGCCAGCAGCCCCCGACATGGCAGGGCAGACTTCGGCTACACCTTC. As protein: CASSPRHGRADFGYTF.

This clone has a handful of counts. J is TRBJ2-7 and V is TRBV28; D is perhaps TRBD2 (6 bases). Trimming pared 10 bases from V and 6 bases from J, leaving 16 bases between. The CDR3 length is 12 residues. The germline V gene has CDR1 MDHEN and CDR2 SYDVKM. CDR3 coding DNA: TGTGCCATCTGGGCTTACGGGGGCGAGCAGTACTTC. Translating gives CAIWAYGGEQYF. The variable domain in full, with the rest retrieved from reference TRBV28 and TRBJ2-7, is DVKVTQSSRYLVKRTGEKVFLECVQDMDHENMFWYRQDPGLGLRLIYFSYDVKMKEKGDIPEGYSVSREKKERFSLILESASTNQTSMYLCAIWAYGGEQYFGPGTRLTVT.

This sequence joins TRBV6-5 and TRBJ2-5, with D perhaps matching TRBD1 (6 bases). Trimming stripped 5 bases from V and 2 bases from J, with 15 bases between. The germline CDR1 and CDR2 sequences are MNHEY and SVGAGI. The CDR3 consists of 15 residues. In nucleotides, the CDR3 is TGTGCCAGCAGTAAACTTGGACAGCTTCAAGAGACCCAGTACTTC. Protein sequence: CASSKLGQLQETQYF.

This clone was seen only once. The chain is built from TRBV7-9 and TRBJ2-3; D is undetermined. The ends were cut back, 1 base at V and 6 bases at J, with 5 bases in the middle. This CDR3 spans 12 amino acids. The V gene's germline CDR1 is SEHNR and CDR2 FQNEAQ (reference sequence). The DNA for the CDR3 is TGTGCCAGCAGCTTAGTTGAGGATACGCAGTATTTT. Protein product: CASSLVEDTQYF.

As to this clone: At the DNA level, this CDR3 is encoded by other sequences in the same sample as well. This sequence joins TRBV28 and TRBJ2-6; maybe TRBD1 (6 bases). V was pared by 6 bases and J by 2 bases, with 11 bases between. Germline CDR1 and CDR2: MDHEN and SYDVKM. The CDR3 contains 15 residues. DNA for the CDR3: TGTGCCAGCAGCCTACAGGGTGCTGGGGCCAACGTCCTGACTTTC. This codes for CASSLQGAGANVLTF. Full variable domain (remainder filled in from reference TRBV28 and TRBJ2-6): DVKVTQSSRYLVKRTGEKVFLECVQDMDHENMFWYRQDPGLGLRLIYFSYDVKMKEKGDIPEGYSVSREKKERFSLILESASTNQTSMYLCASSLQGAGANVLTFGAGSRLTVL.

This sequence joins TRBV18 and TRBJ2-2; no clear D gene. Germline lookup yields CDR1 KGHSH and CDR2 LQKENI. The CDR3 runs to 16 residues. With 6 bases removed from V and 2 bases from J, the gap between germline ends came to 16 bases. CDR3 sequence: CASSVYTLINTGELFF. CDR3 DNA sequence: TGTGCCAGCTCCGTGTACACCCTAATTAACACCGGGGAGCTGTTTTTT.

V gene TRBV4-1 combines with J gene TRBJ2-7; D uncertain. This CDR3 has 14 residues. Germline values: CDR1 MGHRA, CDR2 YSYEKL. The V and J ends lost 6 bases and 2 bases respectively, with 14 bases between them. DNA for the CDR3: TGCGCCAGCAGACCTGTTGGTTCTCCCTACGAGCAGTACTTC. Its translation: CASRPVGSPYEQYF.

The chain recombines TRBV11-3 with TRBJ2-1; 12 nucleotides match TRBD2. V gave up 2 bases and J gave up 0 bases; unmatched junction bases: 8. The CDR3 length is 19 residues. The V gene's germline CDR1 is SGHNT and CDR2 YENEEA. CDR3 loop: CASSLNLLAGGSSYNEQFF. CDR3 nucleotide sequence: TGTGCCAGCAGCTTAAACCTCCTAGCGGGGGGGAGCTCCTACAATGAGCAGTTCTTC.

The chain has TRBV7-6 and TRBJ2-5; D is undetermined. Judging by the DNA end, TRBJ2-7 fits better; the J call may be wrong. This CDR3 region has 14 residues. The germline CDR1 and CDR2 sequences are SGHVS and FNYEAQ. The CDR3 bases are TGTGCCAGCAGCTCCCAAACGGGCAACTACGAGCAGTACTTC. Encoded protein: CASSSQTGNYEQYF.

The CDR3 DNA is TGTGCCAGCAGTTACGACAGATTGGATTCACCCCTCCACTTT. Protein: CASSYDRLDSPLHF. The rearrangement links TRBV6-5 to TRBJ1-6; a possible D gene is TRBD1 (5 bases). CDR3 length equals 14 residues. Germline CDR1 and CDR2: MNHEY and SVGAGI. The V and J ends lost 2 bases and 8 bases respectively, with 10 bases between them.

The chain employs TRBV6-5 and TRBJ2-7, with D hard to call. Germline V gives CDR1 MNHEY, CDR2 SVGAGI. This CDR3 region has 12 residues. For the CDR3, the DNA is TGTGTCCTACCGAGGATTATCCACGAGCAGTACTTC. It specifies CVLPRIIHEQYF.

The J gene is TRBJ1-5, the V gene TRBV7-2; D is perhaps TRBD1 (5 bases). Germline V gene data show CDR1 as SGHTA and CDR2 as FQGNSA. Trimming removed 4 bases from V and 6 bases from J, with 13 bases in between. The CDR3 loop spans 14 amino acids. CDR3: CASSSTGRGQPQHF. In nucleotides, the CDR3 is TGTGCCAGCAGCTCTACAGGACGAGGTCAGCCCCAGCATTTT. Using reference TRBV7-2 and TRBJ1-5 for the parts outside the CDR3, the full variable domain is GAGVSQSPSNKVTEKGKDVELRCDPISGHTALYWYRQSLGQGLEFLIYFQGNSAPDKSGLPSDRFSAERTGGSVSTLTIQRTQQEDSAVYLCASSSTGRGQPQHFGDGTRLSIL.

The chain employs TRBV7-2 and TRBJ1-2; 8 nucleotides agree with TRBD1. Germline V lookup: CDR1 SGHTA, CDR2 FQGNSA. The CDR3 has 15 residues. V lost 3 bases and J lost 5; bases outside the gene matches: 8. CDR3 sequence reads: CASSFRAGGWYGYTF. CDR3 nucleotide sequence: TGTGCCAGCAGCTTCCGGGCAGGGGGCTGGTATGGCTACACCTTC.